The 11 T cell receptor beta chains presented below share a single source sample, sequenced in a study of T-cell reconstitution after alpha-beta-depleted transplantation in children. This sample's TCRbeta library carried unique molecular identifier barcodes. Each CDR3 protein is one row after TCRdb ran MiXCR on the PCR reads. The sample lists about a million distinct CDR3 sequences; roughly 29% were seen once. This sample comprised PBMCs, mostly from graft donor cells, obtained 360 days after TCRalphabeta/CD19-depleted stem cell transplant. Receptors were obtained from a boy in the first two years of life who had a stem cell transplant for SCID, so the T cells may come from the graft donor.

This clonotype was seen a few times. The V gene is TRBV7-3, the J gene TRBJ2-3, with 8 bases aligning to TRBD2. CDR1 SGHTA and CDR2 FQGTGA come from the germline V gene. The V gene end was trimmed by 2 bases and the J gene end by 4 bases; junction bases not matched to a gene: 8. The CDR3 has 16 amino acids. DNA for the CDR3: TGTGCCAGCAGCTTAGGGTGGGGACTAGAGGCAGATACGCAGTATTTT. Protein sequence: CASSLGWGLEADTQYF.

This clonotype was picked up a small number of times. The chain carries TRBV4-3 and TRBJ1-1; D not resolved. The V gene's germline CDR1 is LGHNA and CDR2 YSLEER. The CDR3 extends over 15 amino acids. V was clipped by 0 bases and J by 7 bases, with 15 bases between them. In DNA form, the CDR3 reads TGCGCCAGCAGCCAAGATTGGTCGGAAGCCTTTGAAGCTTTCTTT. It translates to CASSQDWSEAFEAFF.

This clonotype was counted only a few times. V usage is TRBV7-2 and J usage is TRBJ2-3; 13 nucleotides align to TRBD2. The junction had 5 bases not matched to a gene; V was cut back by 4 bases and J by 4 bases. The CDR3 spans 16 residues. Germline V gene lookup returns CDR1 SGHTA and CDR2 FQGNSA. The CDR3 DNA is TGTGCCAGCAGCTCTACTAGCGGGGGGGCTTCAGATACGCAGTATTTT. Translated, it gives CASSSTSGGASDTQYF.

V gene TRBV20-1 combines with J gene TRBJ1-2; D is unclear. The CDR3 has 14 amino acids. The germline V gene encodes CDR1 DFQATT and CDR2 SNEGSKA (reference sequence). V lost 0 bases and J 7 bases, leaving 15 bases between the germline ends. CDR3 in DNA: TGCAGTGCTAGAGAAGAACCGACCTTGACTGGCTACACCTTC. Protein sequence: CSAREEPTLTGYTF.

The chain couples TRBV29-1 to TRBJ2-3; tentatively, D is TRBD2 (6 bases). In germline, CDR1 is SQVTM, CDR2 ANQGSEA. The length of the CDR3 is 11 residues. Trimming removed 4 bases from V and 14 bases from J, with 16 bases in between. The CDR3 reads CSVVNGGRAYF. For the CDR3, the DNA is TGCAGCGTTGTTAACGGGGGTCGGGCGTATTTT.

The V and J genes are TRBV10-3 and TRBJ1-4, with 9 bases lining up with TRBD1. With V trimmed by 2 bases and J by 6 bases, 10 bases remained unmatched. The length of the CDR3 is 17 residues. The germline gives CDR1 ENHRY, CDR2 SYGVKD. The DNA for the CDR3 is TGTGCCATCAGTGAGCAACAGGGGGCAGGGGTAGATGAAAAACTGTTTTTT. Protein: CAISEQQGAGVDEKLFF.

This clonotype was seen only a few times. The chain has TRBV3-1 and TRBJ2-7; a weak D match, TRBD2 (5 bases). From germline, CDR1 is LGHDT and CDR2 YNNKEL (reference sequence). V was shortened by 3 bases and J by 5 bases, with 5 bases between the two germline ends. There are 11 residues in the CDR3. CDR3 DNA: TGTGCCAGCAGCCACGGGGACGAGCAGTACTTC. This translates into CASSHGDEQYF.

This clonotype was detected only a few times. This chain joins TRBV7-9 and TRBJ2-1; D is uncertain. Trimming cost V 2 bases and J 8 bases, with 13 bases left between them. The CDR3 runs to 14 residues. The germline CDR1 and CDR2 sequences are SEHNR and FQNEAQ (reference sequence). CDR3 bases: TGTGCCAGCAGCTTAAGCCGCCCCCAAGATGAGCAGTTCTTC. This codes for CASSLSRPQDEQFF.

The CDR3 region is CSAKGGVLTDTQYF. The CDR3 DNA reads as TGCAGTGCCAAGGGTGGGGTCCTCACAGATACGCAGTATTTT. The chain links TRBV20-1 to TRBJ2-3; D remains ambiguous. The CDR3 is 14 amino acids. Trimming left V 6 bases short and J 2 bases short, with 15 bases between. The germline CDR1 and CDR2 sequences are DFQATT and SNEGSKA (reference sequence).

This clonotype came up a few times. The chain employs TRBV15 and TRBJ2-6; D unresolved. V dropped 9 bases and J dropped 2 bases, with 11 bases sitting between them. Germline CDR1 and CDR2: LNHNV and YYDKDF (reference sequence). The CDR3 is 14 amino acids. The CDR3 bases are TGTGCCACTCGGGCCGGGCCTGGGGCCAACGTCCTGACTTTC. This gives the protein CATRAGPGANVLTF. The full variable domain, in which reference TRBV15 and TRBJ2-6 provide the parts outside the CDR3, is DAMVIQNPRYQVTQFGKPVTLSCSQTLNHNVMYWYQQKSSQAPKLLFHYYDKDFNNEADTPDNFQSRRPNTSFCFLDIRSPGLGDTAMYLCATRAGPGANVLTFGAGSRLTVL.

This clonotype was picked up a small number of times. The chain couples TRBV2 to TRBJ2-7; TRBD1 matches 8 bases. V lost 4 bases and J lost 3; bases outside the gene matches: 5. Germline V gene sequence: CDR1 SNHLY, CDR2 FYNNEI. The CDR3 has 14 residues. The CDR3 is CASSAWTGNYEQYF. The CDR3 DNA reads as TGTGCCAGCAGTGCTTGGACAGGGAACTACGAGCAGTACTTC. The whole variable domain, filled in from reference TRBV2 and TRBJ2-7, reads EPEVTQTPSHQVTQMGQEVILRCVPISNHLYFYWYRQILGQKVEFLVSFYNNEISEKSEIFDDQFSVERPDGSNFTLKIRSTKLEDSAMYFCASSAWTGNYEQYFGPGTRLTVT.